Listed here are 23 T cell receptor beta chains from one sample, sequenced in a study of cytomegalovirus exposure and HLA in healthy donors. The primer mix had 60 Vbeta and 13 Jbeta primers. Produced via immunoSEQ multiplex PCR; TCRdb's table is partial and in-frame only. Found here are around 140,000 clones, approximately 87% of them singletons; the top ten hold around 5.5%. Sequencing was carried out using PBMCs. These receptors all come from a young woman in good health and CMV-seronegative.

The genes are TRBV7-6 and TRBJ2-2, with 7 bases fitting TRBD2. The CDR3 has 15 residues. J was trimmed by 1 base and V by 5 bases; bases with no gene match: 4. Per the germline V gene, CDR1 is SGHVS and CDR2 is FNYEAQ. CDR3 sequence: CASSPRGGNTGELFF. CDR3 nucleotides: TGTGCCAGCAGCCCTCGCGGGGGGAACACCGGGGAGCTGTTTTTT.

This clone was recorded only once. The chain couples TRBV28 to TRBJ1-5; weak D call: TRBD1 (6 bases). Germline V gene sequence: CDR1 MDHEN, CDR2 SYDVKM. Between the trimmed V and J ends, which lost 1 base and 8 bases, there was a span of 15 bases. The CDR3 has 15 amino acids. CDR3 bases: TGTGCCAGCAGTTTATTCCAGGGGTCCTCCGAGCCCCAGCATTTT. Amino acid sequence: CASSLFQGSSEPQHF.

This clone was found a few times. This chain links TRBV6-1 with TRBJ2-2; no definite D call. Germline V gene data show CDR1 as MNHNS and CDR2 as SASEGT. The CDR3 length is 13 residues. V lost 6 bases and J lost 2, with 7 bases in between. The DNA of the CDR3 is TGTGCCAGCAGGGCGGATAACACCGGGGAGCTGTTTTTT. Amino acids: CASRADNTGELFF.

The chain links TRBV5-1 to TRBJ2-1, with 7 bases aligning to TRBD1. Germline CDR1 and CDR2: SGHRS and YFSETQ. V dropped 0 bases and J dropped 5; count of bases not matched to a gene: 5. The CDR3 runs 15 residues. CDR3: CASSLGGTANNEQFF. CDR3 coding DNA: TGCGCCAGCAGCTTGGGTGGGACAGCTAACAATGAGCAGTTCTTC.

The chain joins TRBV28 to TRBJ2-3; 9 bases match TRBD2. Germline-derived CDR1 and CDR2 are MDHEN and SYDVKM. V shed 2 bases, J shed 9 bases, and the junction held 27 bases outside the gene matches. This CDR3 is built from 21 residues. The CDR3 nucleotides read TGTGCCAGCAGTTTAAGAACTTGGCAGGGCGGGAGGGGTACACAACAGATAACGCAGTATTTT. It codes for CASSLRTWQGGRGTQQITQYF. Full variable domain (outside the CDR3, taken from reference TRBV28 and TRBJ2-3): DVKVTQSSRYLVKRTGEKVFLECVQDMDHENMFWYRQDPGLGLRLIYFSYDVKMKEKGDIPEGYSVSREKKERFSLILESASTNQTSMYLCASSLRTWQGGRGTQQITQYFGPGTRLTVL.

V and J are TRBV5-6 and TRBJ2-1; TRBD1 aligns across 9 bases. Losses at the gene ends were 0 bases for V and 4 bases for J; bases not matched to a gene: 2. The CDR3 contains 15 residues. Germline V lookup: CDR1 SGHDT, CDR2 YYEEEE. CDR3 coding DNA: TGTGCCAGCAGCTTGGGGGACAGGGAGTACAATGAGCAGTTCTTC. Amino acid sequence: CASSLGDREYNEQFF.

This clone has a handful of counts. The gene calls are TRBV9 and TRBJ2-1; 15 nucleotides align to TRBD2. This CDR3 is built from 16 residues. Trimming took 3 bases from V and 10 from J; bases not matched to a gene: 8. Germline V gives CDR1 SGDLS, CDR2 YYNGEE. CDR3 amino acids: CASSGQGLAGGAEQFF. The CDR3 DNA is TGTGCCAGCAGCGGACAGGGACTAGCGGGGGGAGCCGAGCAGTTCTTC.

V usage is TRBV7-9 and J usage is TRBJ2-3, with 7 bases matching TRBD2. Trimming removed 5 bases from V and 4 bases from J; junction bases left unmatched: 9. Germline lookup yields CDR1 SEHNR and CDR2 FQNEAQ (reference sequence). The CDR3 length is 15 residues. The CDR3 nucleotides are TGTGCCAGCAGCCTAGGACTAGAGGTCCCAGATACGCAGTATTTT. This gives the protein CASSLGLEVPDTQYF.

The V gene is TRBV11-2, the J gene TRBJ2-3; TRBD2 matches at 8 bases. CDR3 length equals 14 residues. The V segment lost 2 bases and the J segment 6 bases; nucleotides outside the gene matches: 4. Looked up from germline, CDR1 is SGHAT and CDR2 is FQNNGV. The CDR3 loop reads CASSLISGTDTQYF. The CDR3 DNA reads as TGTGCCAGCAGCTTAATTAGCGGGACGGATACGCAGTATTTT.

The chain recombines TRBV19 with TRBJ1-1; possibly TRBD1 for D (5 bases). Germline CDR1 and CDR2: LNHDA and SQIVND (reference sequence). V lost 0 bases and J 7 bases, leaving 9 bases between the germline ends. The length of the CDR3 is 13 residues. The CDR3: CASSIDGQGEAFF. CDR3 coding DNA: TGTGCCAGTAGTATAGACGGACAAGGTGAAGCTTTCTTT.

This clone was seen a single time. The gene calls are TRBV5-1 and TRBJ1-5; no reliable D call. Germline lookup yields CDR1 SGHRS and CDR2 YFSETQ. CDR3 length: 15 amino acids. V shed 5 bases and J shed 1 base, with 13 bases lying between them. The CDR3 nucleotides read TGCGCCAGCAGACGAGGGCTGGGGAGCAATCAGCCCCAGCATTTT. Protein product: CASRRGLGSNQPQHF.

This chain uses TRBV2 with TRBJ1-1; a possible D gene is TRBD1 (5 bases). Germline lookup yields CDR1 SNHLY and CDR2 FYNNEI. Trimming shortened V by 4 bases and J by 0 bases, and 9 bases separated the two germline ends. The CDR3 runs 14 residues. The CDR3 here is CASSGDSLNTEAFF. DNA of the CDR3: TGTGCCAGCAGTGGCGACAGTTTGAACACTGAAGCTTTCTTT.

This sequence joins TRBV7-3 and TRBJ2-1; D is perhaps TRBD2 (6 bases). CDR3 length: 16 residues. Germline V gives CDR1 SGHTA, CDR2 FQGTGA. V lost 5 bases and J lost 4, with 18 bases in between. The chain's CDR3 is CASSPRPGLMYNEQFF. CDR3 nucleotides: TGTGCCAGCAGCCCAAGACCGGGACTCATGTACAATGAGCAGTTCTTC.

The CDR3 here is CASSLPREGAIYEQYF. The CDR3 nucleotides are TGTGCCAGCAGCCTCCCCCGGGAAGGAGCCATATACGAGCAGTACTTC. This rearrangement joins TRBV11-2 to TRBJ2-7; TRBD2 is a possible D gene (5 bases). The CDR3 loop spans 16 amino acids. V was cut by 5 bases and J by 4 bases, with 21 bases left in between. Germline loops: CDR1 SGHAT, CDR2 FQNNGV.

This chain connects TRBV5-1 to TRBJ1-4; 9 nucleotides match TRBD1. Germline CDR1 is SGHRS and CDR2 is YFSETQ. The V and J ends lost 2 bases and 7 bases, in that order; junction bases with no gene match: 6. There are 15 residues in the CDR3. The CDR3 loop is CASSLATGGREKLFF. The CDR3 region has the DNA TGCGCCAGCAGCTTAGCGACAGGGGGACGTGAAAAACTGTTTTTT.

The V call is TRBV2, the J call TRBJ1-2; perhaps TRBD1 as D (6 bases). The CDR3 extends over 15 amino acids. V was clipped by 8 bases and J by 3 bases, with 19 bases between them. Germline lookup yields CDR1 SNHLY and CDR2 FYNNEI. Here the CDR3 DNA reads TGTGCCAGCCAGGAGAGGGGGTCGGGGTACTATGGCTACACCTTC. Translating gives CASQERGSGYYGYTF.

The chain uses TRBV7-9 and TRBJ2-7, with D perhaps TRBD1 (6 bases). The CDR3 consists of 14 residues. The V end lost 5 bases, the J end lost 0 bases, and 11 bases lay between the germline ends. Germline V lookup: CDR1 SEHNR, CDR2 FQNEAQ (reference sequence). CDR3 DNA: TGTGCCAGCAGCGGGGTGGACAGCTCCTACGAGCAGTACTTC. Protein sequence: CASSGVDSSYEQYF.

The sample holds one count of this clone. This chain's CDR3 is CASMGQGTPLHF. The CDR3, as DNA: TGTGCCAGCATGGGGCAGGGAACCCCCCTCCACTTT. The rearrangement uses TRBV6-5 and TRBJ1-6, with D possibly TRBD1 on 5 matching bases. V shed 7 bases and J shed 13 bases, with 14 bases lying between them. This CDR3 has 12 amino acids. The V gene's germline CDR1 is MNHEY and CDR2 SVGAGI.

The chain joins TRBV10-3 to TRBJ1-1, with no clear D. Germline V gives CDR1 ENHRY, CDR2 SYGVKD. This CDR3 has 13 amino acids. The V end lost 2 bases, the J end lost 1 base, and 5 bases lay between the germline ends. The CDR3 nucleotides read TGTGCCATCAGTGAGAGCCAGAACACTGAAGCTTTCTTT. Translation: CAISESQNTEAFF.

Details on this clone: At one of its ends the junction is not consistent with the germline gene, which may arise from a read error. The sample holds other DNA sequences that translate to the same CDR3. The chain combines TRBV6-6 with TRBJ1-4, with TRBD1 identical over 7 bases. The CDR3 covers 16 residues. Germline-derived CDR1 and CDR2 are MNHNY and SVGAGI (reference sequence). CDR3 region: CASSYFRGQFNEKLFF. CDR3 DNA sequence: TGTGCCAGCAGTTACTTTCGGGGACAGTTTAATGAAAAGCTGTTTTTT.

This clone was observed a few times. The genes are TRBV5-1 and TRBJ1-1; tentative D call: TRBD1 (5 bases). Germline values: CDR1 SGHRS, CDR2 YFSETQ. V was trimmed by 0 bases and J by 6 bases, leaving 15 bases between them. CDR3 length equals 15 residues. Here the CDR3 DNA reads TGCGCCAGCAGCTTGGGTTTCCAGGGCCTCGCTGAAGCTTTCTTT. As protein: CASSLGFQGLAEAFF. The full variable domain, in which reference TRBV5-1 and TRBJ1-1 provide the parts outside the CDR3, is KAGVTQTPRYLIKTRGQQVTLSCSPISGHRSVSWYQQTPGQGLQFLFEYFSETQRNKGNFPGRFSGRQFSNSRSEMNVSTLELGDSALYLCASSLGFQGLAEAFFGQGTRLTVV.

The V call is TRBV28, the J call TRBJ1-4, with 7 bases identical to TRBD1. The ends lost 3 bases at V and 8 bases at J; junction bases unmatched: 9. The germline CDR1 and CDR2 sequences are MDHEN and SYDVKM. The length of the CDR3 is 15 residues. This CDR3 is CASSFRAGGSEKLFF. CDR3 coding DNA: TGTGCCAGCAGTTTCAGGGCAGGGGGAAGCGAAAAACTGTTTTTT.

The chain joins TRBV2 to TRBJ1-2; 7 bases map to TRBD1. CDR3 size: 14 residues. The V gene's germline CDR1 is SNHLY and CDR2 FYNNEI. J lost 6 bases, V lost 1 base, and 5 bases had no gene match. The CDR3 spells CASSEEGATDGYTF. The CDR3 DNA reads as TGTGCCAGCAGTGAAGAGGGGGCTACGGATGGCTACACCTTC.